Listed here is a single T cell receptor (beta chain). The source of the sample is a study of early T cells in non-severe SARS-CoV-2 infection. One entry per CDR3 protein results from TCRdb running MiXCR on the 5' RACE reads. The table includes roughly 53,000 distinct CDR3 sequences, 7.5% to 9% detected once. Per germline, CDR1 LGHNA and CDR2 YNFKEQ. The CDR3 length is 17 residues. V shed 4 bases and J 1 base; nucleotides not matched to a gene: 12. The source material was whole blood, sampled at baseline. The sequence was collected from an adult who was a healthcare worker with PCR-confirmed SARS-CoV-2 infection or an uninfected control (not recorded which). The chain has TRBV4-2 and TRBJ2-7, with 8 bases aligning to TRBD2. Here the CDR3 reads CASSLPTLAGESYEQYF. CDR3 DNA: TGTGCCAGCAGCCTCCCGACCCTAGCGGGTGAGTCCTACGAGCAGTACTTC.